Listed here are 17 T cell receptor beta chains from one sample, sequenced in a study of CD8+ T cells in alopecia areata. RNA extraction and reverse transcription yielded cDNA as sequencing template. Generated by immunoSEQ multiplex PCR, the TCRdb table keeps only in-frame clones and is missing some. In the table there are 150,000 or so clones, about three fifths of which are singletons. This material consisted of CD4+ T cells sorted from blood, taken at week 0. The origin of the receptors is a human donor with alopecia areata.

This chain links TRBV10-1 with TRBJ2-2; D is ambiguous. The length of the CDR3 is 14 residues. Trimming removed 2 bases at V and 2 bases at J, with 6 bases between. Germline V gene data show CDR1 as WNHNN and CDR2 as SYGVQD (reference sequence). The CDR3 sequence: CASSEPGNTGELFF. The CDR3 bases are TGCGCCAGCAGTGAGCCAGGAAACACCGGGGAGCTGTTTTTT.

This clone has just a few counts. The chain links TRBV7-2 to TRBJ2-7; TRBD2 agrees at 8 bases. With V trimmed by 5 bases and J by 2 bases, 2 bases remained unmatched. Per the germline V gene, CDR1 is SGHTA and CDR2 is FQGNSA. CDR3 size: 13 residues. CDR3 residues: CASSAGLAYEQYF. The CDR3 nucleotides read TGTGCCAGCAGCGCGGGACTAGCCTACGAGCAGTACTTC.

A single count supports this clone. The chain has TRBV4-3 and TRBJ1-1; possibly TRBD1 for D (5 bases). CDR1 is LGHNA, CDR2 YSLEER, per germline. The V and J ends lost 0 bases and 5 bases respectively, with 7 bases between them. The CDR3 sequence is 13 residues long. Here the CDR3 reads CASSQDWGTEAFF. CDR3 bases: TGCGCCAGCAGCCAAGACTGGGGGACTGAAGCTTTCTTT.

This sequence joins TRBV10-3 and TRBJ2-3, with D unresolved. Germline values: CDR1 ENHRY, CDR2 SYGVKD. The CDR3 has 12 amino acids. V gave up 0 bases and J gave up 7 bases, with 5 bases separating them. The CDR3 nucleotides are TGTGCCATCAGTGAGTCGAAGAATACGCAGTATTTT. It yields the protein CAISESKNTQYF.

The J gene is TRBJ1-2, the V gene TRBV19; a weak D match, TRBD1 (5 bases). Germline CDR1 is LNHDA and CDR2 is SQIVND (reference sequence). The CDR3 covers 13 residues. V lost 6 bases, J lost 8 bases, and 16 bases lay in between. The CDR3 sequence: CASSSTSGRGYTF. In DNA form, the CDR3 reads TGTGCCAGTAGCTCCACCTCGGGACGGGGCTACACCTTC.

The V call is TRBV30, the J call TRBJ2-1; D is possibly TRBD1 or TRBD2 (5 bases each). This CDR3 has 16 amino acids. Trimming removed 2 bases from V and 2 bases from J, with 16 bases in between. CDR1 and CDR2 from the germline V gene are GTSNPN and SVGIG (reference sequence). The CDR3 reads CAWSLPGQKAYNEQFF. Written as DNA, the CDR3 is TGTGCCTGGAGTTTGCCGGGGCAAAAAGCCTACAATGAGCAGTTCTTC. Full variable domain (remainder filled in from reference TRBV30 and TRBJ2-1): SQTIHQWPATLVQPVGSPLSLECTVEGTSNPNLYWYRQAAGRGLQLLFYSVGIGQISSEVPQNLSASRPQDRQFILSSKKLLLSDSGFYLCAWSLPGQKAYNEQFFGPGTRLTVL.

The CDR3 nucleotides are TGTGCCAGCAGCCAAGAGGTATTTAACACCGGGGAGCTGTTTTTT. As protein: CASSQEVFNTGELFF. This chain connects TRBV4-2 to TRBJ2-2; D not certain. Between the trimmed V and J ends, which lost 0 bases and 2 bases, there was a span of 7 bases. CDR1 and CDR2 from the germline V gene are LGHNA and YNFKEQ. The CDR3 has 15 amino acids.

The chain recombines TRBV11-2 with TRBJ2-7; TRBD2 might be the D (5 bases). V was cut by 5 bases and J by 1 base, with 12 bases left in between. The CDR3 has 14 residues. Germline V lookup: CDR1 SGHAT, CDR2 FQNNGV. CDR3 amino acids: CASSPPGWSYEQYF. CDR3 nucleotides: TGTGCCAGCAGCCCCCCGGGGTGGTCCTACGAGCAGTACTTC.

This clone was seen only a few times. The CDR3 bases are TGCGCCAGCAGCCAAGATAATAGAAGGGTGGGAGGCACAGATACGCAGTATTTT. It is translated as CASSQDNRRVGGTDTQYF. The chain recombines TRBV4-3 with TRBJ2-3; tentatively, D is TRBD2 (5 bases). In germline, CDR1 is LGHNA, CDR2 YSLEER. The CDR3 is 18 amino acids. Trimming took off 0 bases at V and 1 base at J, with 17 bases between the two ends.

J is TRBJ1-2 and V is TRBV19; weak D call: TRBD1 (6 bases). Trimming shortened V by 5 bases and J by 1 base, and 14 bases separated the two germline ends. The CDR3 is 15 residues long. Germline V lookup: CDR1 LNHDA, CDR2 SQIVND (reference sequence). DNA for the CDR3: TGTGCCAGTAGTTCCTCAGGGGAGAGTAACTATGGCTACACCTTC. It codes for CASSSSGESNYGYTF.

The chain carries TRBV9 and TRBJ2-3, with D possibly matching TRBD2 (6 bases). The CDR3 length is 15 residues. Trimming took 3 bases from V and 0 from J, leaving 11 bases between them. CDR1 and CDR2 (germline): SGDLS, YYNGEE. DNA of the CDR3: TGTGCCAGCAGCGCCGGGACTTCTAGCACAGATACGCAGTATTTT. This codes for CASSAGTSSTDTQYF.

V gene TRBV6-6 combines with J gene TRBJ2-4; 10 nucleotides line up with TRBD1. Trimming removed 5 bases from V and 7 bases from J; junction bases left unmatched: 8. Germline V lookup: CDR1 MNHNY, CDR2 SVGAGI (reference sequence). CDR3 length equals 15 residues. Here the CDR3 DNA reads TGTGCCAGCAGTGTTTCTTTGGGACAGGGGAACATTCAGTACTTC. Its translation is CASSVSLGQGNIQYF.

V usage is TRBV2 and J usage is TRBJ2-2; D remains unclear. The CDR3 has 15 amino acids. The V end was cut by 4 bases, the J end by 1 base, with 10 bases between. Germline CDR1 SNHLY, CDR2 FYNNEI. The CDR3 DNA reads TGTGCCAGCAGTGCGAGCACCCTGAACACCGGGGAGCTGTTTTTT. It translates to CASSASTLNTGELFF.

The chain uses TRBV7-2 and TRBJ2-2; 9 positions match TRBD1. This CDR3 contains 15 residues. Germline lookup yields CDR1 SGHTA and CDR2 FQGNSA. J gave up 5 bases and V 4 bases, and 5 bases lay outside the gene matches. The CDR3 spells CASSSSTGGTGELFF. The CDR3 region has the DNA TGTGCCAGCAGCTCCTCGACAGGGGGGACCGGGGAGCTGTTTTTT.

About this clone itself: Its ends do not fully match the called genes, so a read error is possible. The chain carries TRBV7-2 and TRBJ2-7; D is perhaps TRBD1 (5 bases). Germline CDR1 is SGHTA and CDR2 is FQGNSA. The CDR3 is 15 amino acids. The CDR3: CASSLGRVGRNQPRF. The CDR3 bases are TGTGCCAGCAGCTTAGGCAGGGTTGGTAGGAACCAACCACGCTTC.

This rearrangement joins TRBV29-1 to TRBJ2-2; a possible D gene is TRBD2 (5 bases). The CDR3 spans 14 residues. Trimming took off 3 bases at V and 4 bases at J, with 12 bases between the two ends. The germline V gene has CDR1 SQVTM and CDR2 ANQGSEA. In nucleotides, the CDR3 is TGCAGCGTTGAGAACCGGGAACGCACCGGGGAGCTGTTTTTT. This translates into CSVENRERTGELFF.

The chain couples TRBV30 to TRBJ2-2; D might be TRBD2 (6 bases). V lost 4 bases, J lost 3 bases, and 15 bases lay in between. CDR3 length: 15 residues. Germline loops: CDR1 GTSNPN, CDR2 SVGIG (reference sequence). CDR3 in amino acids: CAWIAGRGDTGELFF. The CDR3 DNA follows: TGTGCCTGGATTGCAGGGCGCGGGGACACCGGGGAGCTGTTTTTT.